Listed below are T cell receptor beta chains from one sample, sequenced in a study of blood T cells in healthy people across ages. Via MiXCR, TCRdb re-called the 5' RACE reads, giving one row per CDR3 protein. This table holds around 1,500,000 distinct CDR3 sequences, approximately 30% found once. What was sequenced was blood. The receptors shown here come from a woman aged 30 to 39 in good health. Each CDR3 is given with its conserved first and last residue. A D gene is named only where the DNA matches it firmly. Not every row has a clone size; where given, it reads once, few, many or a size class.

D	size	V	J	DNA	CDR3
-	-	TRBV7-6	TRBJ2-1	TGTGCCAGCAGCTTCAGACAGCACAATGAGCAGTTCTTC	CASSFRQHNEQFF
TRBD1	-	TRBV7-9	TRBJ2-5	TGTGCCAGCAGCGAAGGACAGGGGTACCAAGAGACCCAGTACTTC	CASSEGQGYQETQYF
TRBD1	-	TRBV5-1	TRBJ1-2	TGCGCCAGCAGCCAGGGACAGCGGAGGGACGGCTACACCTTC	CASSQGQRRDGYTF
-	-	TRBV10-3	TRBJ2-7	TGTGCCATCAGTGGGGACAAACAAGTAGGATACGAGCAGTACTTC	CAISGDKQVGYEQYF
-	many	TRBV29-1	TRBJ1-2	TGCAGCGCCGGAGAGGACTATGGCTACACCTTC	CSAGEDYGYTF
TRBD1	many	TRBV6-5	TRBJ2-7	TGTGCCAGCAGTTACTCGGACAGGGGGTCTTACGAGCAGTACTTC	CASSYSDRGSYEQYF
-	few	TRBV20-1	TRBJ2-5	TGCAGTGCTAGAGTGCGGGCCGGGGAGCAGTACTTC	CSARVRAGEQYF
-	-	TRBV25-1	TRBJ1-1	TGTGCCAGCAGTGAAGGGGTTGAAGCTTTCTTT	CASSEGVEAFF
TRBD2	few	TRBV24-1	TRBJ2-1	TGTGCCACCAGTGCACGGGACGGGGGGGATGAGCAGTTCTTC	CATSARDGGDEQFF
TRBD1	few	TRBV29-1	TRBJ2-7	TGCAGCGCCGGATGGGACAGCGAGCAGTACTTC	CSAGWDSEQYF
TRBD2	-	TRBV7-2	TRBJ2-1	TGTGCCAGCAGCTGGACTAGCGGGAGTCAGGGTGAGCAGTTCTTC	CASSWTSGSQGEQFF
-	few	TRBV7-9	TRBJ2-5	TGTGCCAGCAGCTTAGAGGGCAGGACTTATCAAGAGACCCAGTACTTC	CASSLEGRTYQETQYF
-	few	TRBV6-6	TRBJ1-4	TGTGCCAGCAGTCGACGGGGGTTCGGCGAAAAACTGTTTTTT	CASSRRGFGEKLFF
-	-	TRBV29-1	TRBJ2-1	TGCAGCGCACTACACGGTTCCTACAATGAGCAGTTCTTC	CSALHGSYNEQFF
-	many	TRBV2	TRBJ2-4	TGTGCCAGCAGTGAGGGGACGGCCAAAAACATTCAGTACTTC	CASSEGTAKNIQYF
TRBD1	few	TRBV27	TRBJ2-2	TGTGCCAGCAGTTTGAGGGGGCGGGTCACCGGGGAGCTGTTTTTT	CASSLRGRVTGELFF
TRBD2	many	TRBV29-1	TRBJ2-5	TGCAGCGTTGGGAGGACTAGCGGGTCGCAAGAGACCCAGTACTTC	CSVGRTSGSQETQYF
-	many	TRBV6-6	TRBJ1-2	TGTGCCAGCACTCAGGAGGCAGCCATCTATGGCTACACCTTC	CASTQEAAIYGYTF
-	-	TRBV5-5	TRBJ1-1	TGTGCCAGCAGCGTTCTAGGGAGCGTAAACACTGAAGCTTTCTTT	CASSVLGSVNTEAFF
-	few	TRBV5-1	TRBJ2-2	TGCGCCAGCAGCCCCGGACACGGGAGAAACGCCGGGGAGCTGTTTTTT	CASSPGHGRNAGELFF
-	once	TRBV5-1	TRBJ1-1	TGCGCCAGCAGCTTGGGAAGTGGAGGGCTGAAGGTTGAAGCTTTCTTT	CASSLGSGGLKVEAFF
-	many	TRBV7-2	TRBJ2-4	TGTGCCAGCAGCTTAGTAGGGGGGACCGTCCTTGGGATTCAGTACTTC	CASSLVGGTVLGIQYF
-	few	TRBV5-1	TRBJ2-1	TGCGCCAGCAGCCCCTTACTAGTGGGGGGAATTGCCAATGAGCAGTTCTTC	CASSPLLVGGIANEQFF
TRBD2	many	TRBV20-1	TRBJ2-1	TGCAGTGCTAGGCTAGCGGGAAGGTACAATGAGCAGTTCTTC	CSARLAGRYNEQFF
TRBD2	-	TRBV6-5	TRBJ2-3	TGTGCCAGCAGCCGAACTGCTAGCGGGGTCACAGATACGCAGTATTTT	CASSRTASGVTDTQYF
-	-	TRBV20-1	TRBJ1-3	TGCAGTGCTAGAGATCGGTCCGGGAGATCTGGAAACACCATATATTTT	CSARDRSGRSGNTIYF
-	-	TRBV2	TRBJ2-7	TGTGCCAGCAATGCAGTTCCCTACGGGCAGTACTTC	CASNAVPYGQYF
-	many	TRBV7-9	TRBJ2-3	TGTGCCAGCAGGTCAGGGTCGACAGATACGCAGTATTTT	CASRSGSTDTQYF
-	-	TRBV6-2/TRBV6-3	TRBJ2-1	TGTGCCAGCAGTTATTCTAGTACGAATGAGCAGTTCTTC	CASSYSSTNEQFF
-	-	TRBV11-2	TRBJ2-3	TGTGCCAGCAGCCTCAGGACGAGGGGCACAGATACGCAGTATTTT	CASSLRTRGTDTQYF
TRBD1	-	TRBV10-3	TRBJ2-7	TGTGCCATCCCAGGGACAGTCGACGAGCAGTACTTC	CAIPGTVDEQYF
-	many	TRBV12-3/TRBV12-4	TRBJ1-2	TGTGCCAGCAGCGCCGGGCGGTTGGCAGGCTACACCTTC	CASSAGRLAGYTF
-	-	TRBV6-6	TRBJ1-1	TGTGCCAGCAGTTCCGGGTCCCCTTCTGCTGAAGCTTTCTTT	CASSSGSPSAEAFF
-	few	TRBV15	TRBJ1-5	TGTGCCACCAGCAGCCTAAAGGGGGGGTCTAGCAATCAGCCCCAGCATTTT	CATSSLKGGSSNQPQHF
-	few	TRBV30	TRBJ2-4	TGTGCCTGGAGTTATGGAGGGAGCATTCAGTACTTC	CAWSYGGSIQYF
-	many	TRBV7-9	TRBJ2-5	TGTGCCAGCAGCCCGATGACCCGGGGAGAGACCCAGTACTTC	CASSPMTRGETQYF
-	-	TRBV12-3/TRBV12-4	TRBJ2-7	TGTGCCAGCAGTACTGGACAGGACTATTACGAGCAGTACTTC	CASSTGQDYYEQYF
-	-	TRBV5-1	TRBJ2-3	TGCGCCAGCAGCTTGGAGGGGAGCAGGGTGGGAGATACGCAGTATTTT	CASSLEGSRVGDTQYF
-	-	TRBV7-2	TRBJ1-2	TGTGCCAGCAGCATAACCACAGGGTTTAACTATGGCTACACCTTC	CASSITTGFNYGYTF
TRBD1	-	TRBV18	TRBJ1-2	TGTGCCAGCTCACCGTCCGGTGAGGGGACAGCTGGTAGCTACACCTTC	CASSPSGEGTAGSYTF
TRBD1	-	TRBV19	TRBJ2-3	TGTGCCAGTAGTCCCCGGGACAGGGGTCGGACAGATGCGCAGTATTTT	CASSPRDRGRTDAQYF
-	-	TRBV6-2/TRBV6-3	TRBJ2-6	TGTGCCAGCGGCCGCCGGGACAATCTTCCCGGGGCCAACGTCCTGACTTTC	CASGRRDNLPGANVLTF
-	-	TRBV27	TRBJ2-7	TGTGCCAGCAGTACCAGGACAGAGCGATCCTACGAGCAGTACTTC	CASSTRTERSYEQYF
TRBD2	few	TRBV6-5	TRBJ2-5	TGTGCCAGCAGTTTTCTACCGGGAGGAGATGAAGAGACCCAGTACTTC	CASSFLPGGDEETQYF
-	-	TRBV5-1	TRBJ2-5	TGCGCCAGCAGCTCGGAACAGGGATCCGAGACCCAGTACTTC	CASSSEQGSETQYF